Below, 14 T cell receptor beta chains from the same sample are listed, as sequenced in a study of blood T cell repertoires in COVID-19. The table came from immunoSEQ multiplex PCR; TCRdb's copy has only in-frame clones and leaves some out. The sample holds 95,000 to 110,000 clones; over 75% are singletons and the top ten take roughly 13%. Material for sequencing was peripheral blood. The receptors were gathered from a human donor in a cohort sampled during active or convalescent COVID-19.

The rearrangement joins TRBV2 to TRBJ1-1, with a possible D match to TRBD1 (5 bases). From germline, CDR1 is SNHLY and CDR2 FYNNEI. V lost 4 bases and J lost 4, with 13 bases in between. The CDR3 extends over 14 amino acids. CDR3 region: CASSAQGLTTEAFF. The CDR3 nucleotides read TGTGCCAGCAGTGCCCAGGGTCTGACCACTGAAGCTTTCTTT.

This chain joins TRBV9 and TRBJ1-6; D unresolved. Germline CDR1 reads SGDLS; CDR2 reads YYNGEE. This CDR3 is built from 15 residues. V was clipped by 4 bases and J by 3 bases, with 11 bases between them. In DNA form, the CDR3 reads TGTGCCAGCAGCCTGGAACAGAACTATAATTCACCCCTCCACTTT. The encoded protein is CASSLEQNYNSPLHF.

V and J are TRBV7-2 and TRBJ1-3; the match to TRBD1 covers 9 bases. This CDR3 region has 17 residues. The germline V gene encodes CDR1 SGHTA and CDR2 FQGNSA. V was clipped by 3 bases and J by 7 bases; unmatched bases: 13. The CDR3 here is CASSFLQGAGRFNTIYF. The CDR3, as DNA: TGTGCCAGCAGCTTCCTACAGGGGGCGGGGAGGTTTAACACCATATATTTT.

This rearrangement joins TRBV4-2 to TRBJ1-3; tentative D call: TRBD1 (5 bases). The V end was cut by 2 bases, the J end by 2 bases, with 13 bases between. CDR3 size: 16 residues. Germline V lookup: CDR1 LGHNA, CDR2 YNFKEQ. The CDR3 reads CASSQPTWGAGNTIYF. CDR3 nucleotides: TGTGCCAGCAGCCAACCCACTTGGGGGGCTGGAAACACCATATATTTT.

This chain uses TRBV7-9 with TRBJ1-5, with TRBD1 matching 11 bases. CDR3 size: 18 residues. The V and J ends lost 1 base and 6 bases, in that order; junction bases with no gene match: 11. CDR1 and CDR2 (germline): SEHNR, FQNEAQ (reference sequence). The DNA for the CDR3 is TGTGCCAGCAGCTTAGGAAGTGGCGGGACAGGGGGTAGTCAGCCCCAGCATTTT. Its translation: CASSLGSGGTGGSQPQHF.

The CDR3 DNA follows: TGTGCCAGTAGCCCGGGGATAACTGGTTATGGCTACACCTTC. Its translation is CASSPGITGYGYTF. The genes are TRBV19 and TRBJ1-2; D remains unclear. CDR3 size: 14 residues. V was clipped by 6 bases and J by 5 bases, with 16 bases between them. CDR1 and CDR2 (germline): LNHDA, SQIVND (reference sequence).

This clone was counted a single time. The chain joins TRBV6-1 to TRBJ1-4; possible D gene TRBD1, 5 bases. CDR3 length: 16 residues. Germline CDR1 is MNHNS and CDR2 is SASEGT. Between the trimmed V and J ends, which lost 2 bases and 8 bases, there was a span of 18 bases. The CDR3 sequence: CASSEPWGRAEEKLFF. CDR3 sequence (DNA): TGTGCCAGCAGTGAACCCTGGGGCAGGGCGGAGGAAAAACTGTTTTTT.

The V call is TRBV5-6, the J call TRBJ1-2; D gene ambiguous. There are 11 residues in the CDR3. The V and J ends lost 1 base and 6 bases respectively, with 4 bases between them. Germline values: CDR1 SGHDT, CDR2 YYEEEE. In DNA, the CDR3 is TGTGCCAGCAGCTTGTCGGATGGCTACACCTTC. This codes for CASSLSDGYTF.

The chain employs TRBV29-1 and TRBJ1-2; 11 bases are a match to TRBD1. J lost 7 bases, V lost 4 bases, and 8 bases had no gene match. This CDR3 contains 14 residues. Germline loops: CDR1 SQVTM, CDR2 ANQGSEA. CDR3 DNA sequence: TGCAGCGTTGCCGGGACAGGGGGTATATCTGGCTACACCTTC. Its protein is CSVAGTGGISGYTF.

This clone turned up a few times. The CDR3 loop reads CASSARGTGLREQYF. CDR3 DNA: TGTGCCAGCAGTGCTAGAGGGACAGGTCTTCGGGAGCAGTACTTC. The chain recombines TRBV28 with TRBJ2-7, with 8 nucleotides matching TRBD1. This CDR3 spans 15 amino acids. The trim removed 5 bases at V and 7 bases at J, leaving 13 bases unmatched. Germline values: CDR1 MDHEN, CDR2 SYDVKM.

The rearrangement links TRBV5-1 to TRBJ2-1; no definite D call. Germline assignment: CDR1 SGHRS and CDR2 YFSETQ. The V end was cut by 1 base, the J end by 4 bases, with 6 bases between. This CDR3 spans 13 amino acids. CDR3 DNA sequence: TGCGCCAGCAGCTTGAGAGATTACAATGAGCAGTTCTTC. Its translation is CASSLRDYNEQFF.

The chain couples TRBV5-1 to TRBJ2-2; D call uncertain. With 2 bases removed from V and 4 bases from J, the gap between germline ends came to 9 bases. The CDR3 loop spans 14 amino acids. From germline, CDR1 is SGHRS and CDR2 YFSETQ. CDR3 protein: CASSFTTATGELFF. The CDR3 nucleotides are TGCGCCAGCAGCTTTACTACGGCCACCGGGGAGCTGTTTTTT.

The CDR3 loop is CASFRASQPQHF. As DNA, the CDR3 is TGTGCCAGCTTCAGGGCAAGTCAGCCCCAGCATTTT. This sequence joins TRBV28 and TRBJ1-5; maybe TRBD1 (5 bases). The germline gives CDR1 MDHEN, CDR2 SYDVKM. CDR3 length: 12 amino acids. V gave up 8 bases and J gave up 6 bases, with 11 bases separating them.

The V gene is TRBV24-1, the J gene TRBJ2-1; a possible D gene is TRBD1 (5 bases). Trimming removed 4 bases from V and 5 bases from J, with 8 bases in between. The CDR3 contains 13 residues. In germline, CDR1 is KGHDR, CDR2 SFDVKD. CDR3 nucleotides: TGTGCCACCAGTGACTCGACAGACAATGAGCAGTTCTTC. Translation gives CATSDSTDNEQFF.